What follows is one T cell receptor (beta chain) and its context. Produced via immunoSEQ multiplex PCR; TCRdb's table is partial and in-frame only. The sample records tens of thousands of clones, more than 70% being singletons. The data were obtained in a study of blood T cell repertoires in COVID-19. As for the study in general: Acute-phase and convalescent COVID-19 samples originated in the United States, Italy and Spain.

The CDR3 is 19 residues long. Germline CDR1 and CDR2: MNHEY and SMNVEV (reference sequence). With V trimmed by 3 bases and J by 6 bases, 17 bases remained unmatched. The sequenced material came from PBMCs or T cells enriched from blood (not recorded which). This clonotype originated in a woman between 40 and 50 years old who had recovered from COVID-19. The chain recombines TRBV27 with TRBJ2-1; 10 positions match TRBD2. For the CDR3, the DNA is TGTGCCAGCAGTTTGCGCGCTTCCCTCGGGACTAGCGTAGGCAATGAGCAGTTCTTC. Translated: CASSLRASLGTSVGNEQFF.